Listed below are T cell receptor beta chains from one sample, sequenced in a study of patients with pleural tuberculosis. From the reads, TCRdb called clonotypes with MiXCR, one entry per CDR3 protein. The sample shows about 29,000 distinct CDR3 sequences, over 15% of them seen only once. The sequencing sample was made of peripheral blood. The origin of the receptors is a human donor with pleural tuberculosis. Each CDR3 is given with its conserved first and last residue. The D gene is left open where the match is weak. A row's size may be missing; if present it is once, few, many or a size class.

d_call: TRBD2; clone_size: NA; j_call: TRBJ2-7; v_call: TRBV6-6; cdr3_nt: TGTGCCAGCAGTTACTCGAGGGCTAGCGGGGGATACGGGCAGTACTTC; cdr3_aa: CASSYSRASGGYGQYF
d_call: NA; clone_size: many; j_call: TRBJ1-1; v_call: TRBV12-3/TRBV12-4; cdr3_nt: TGTGCCAGCAGTCTAGAGGGGGCTGAAGCTTTCTTT; cdr3_aa: CASSLEGAEAFF
d_call: NA; clone_size: many; j_call: TRBJ2-7; v_call: TRBV6-1; cdr3_nt: TGTGCCAGCACAACACCAGGGACCTACGAGCAGTACTTC; cdr3_aa: CASTTPGTYEQYF
d_call: NA; clone_size: many; j_call: TRBJ1-1; v_call: TRBV11-2; cdr3_nt: TGTGCCAGCTATCGAGGGGCGGGTAACATGAACACTGAAGCTTTCTTT; cdr3_aa: CASYRGAGNMNTEAFF
d_call: NA; clone_size: few; j_call: TRBJ2-7; v_call: TRBV29-1; cdr3_nt: TGCAGCGTTGAAGACAACGCGAGGCCCTACGAGCAGTACTTC; cdr3_aa: CSVEDNARPYEQYF
d_call: TRBD1; clone_size: many; j_call: TRBJ1-1; v_call: TRBV2; cdr3_nt: TGTGCCAGCAGCCTGGACAGGGAAGTTGAAGCTTTCTTT; cdr3_aa: CASSLDREVEAFF
d_call: NA; clone_size: many; j_call: TRBJ2-5; v_call: TRBV20-1; cdr3_nt: TGCAGTGCTAGTTTGGATCCCGAGACCCAGTACTTC; cdr3_aa: CSASLDPETQYF
d_call: NA; clone_size: many; j_call: TRBJ1-1; v_call: TRBV3-1; cdr3_nt: TGTGCCAGCAGCCATGAGGGTCGAGGAGCTTTCTTT; cdr3_aa: CASSHEGRGAFF
d_call: NA; clone_size: many; j_call: TRBJ2-2; v_call: TRBV12-3/TRBV12-4; cdr3_nt: TGTGCCAGCAGTTTACTCGCGGGGGCCCCCCCCGGGGAGCTGTTTTTT; cdr3_aa: CASSLLAGAPPGELFF
d_call: NA; clone_size: many; j_call: TRBJ2-6; v_call: TRBV12-3/TRBV12-4; cdr3_nt: TGTGCCAGCAGTTGGGGGGCTGGGGCCAACGTCCTGACTTTC; cdr3_aa: CASSWGAGANVLTF
d_call: TRBD2; clone_size: NA; j_call: TRBJ2-3; v_call: TRBV11-1; cdr3_nt: TGTGCCAGCAGCTCTAGCGGGGGGGCGCGGACTACGCAGTATTTT; cdr3_aa: CASSSSGGARTTQYF
d_call: NA; clone_size: many; j_call: TRBJ2-7; v_call: TRBV28; cdr3_nt: TGTGCCAGCAGTACCCCCTTTGGGGGCAAAAATGGACCCTACGAGCAGTACTTC; cdr3_aa: CASSTPFGGKNGPYEQYF
d_call: NA; clone_size: NA; j_call: TRBJ2-3; v_call: TRBV5-1; cdr3_nt: TGCGCCAGCAGCTTGGGTCCCGAGGGCTACAATGAGCAGTCCTTC; cdr3_aa: CASSLGPEGYNEQSF
d_call: NA; clone_size: many; j_call: TRBJ1-6; v_call: TRBV2; cdr3_nt: TGTGCCAGCACGAGGGGCCAGATTCATAATTCACCCCTCCACTTT; cdr3_aa: CASTRGQIHNSPLHF
d_call: NA; clone_size: many; j_call: TRBJ1-5; v_call: TRBV12-3/TRBV12-4; cdr3_nt: TGTGCCAGCAAACCGGGCAGGGCCCAGCCCCAGCATTTT; cdr3_aa: CASKPGRAQPQHF
d_call: NA; clone_size: many; j_call: TRBJ1-1; v_call: TRBV2; cdr3_nt: TGTGCCAGCCTCCCAGAAATGAACACTGAAGCTTTCTTT; cdr3_aa: CASLPEMNTEAFF
d_call: NA; clone_size: many; j_call: TRBJ2-6; v_call: TRBV24-1; cdr3_nt: TGTGCCACCAGTGCCTGGACGGCCTCTGGGGCCAACGTCCTGACTTTC; cdr3_aa: CATSAWTASGANVLTF
d_call: NA; clone_size: many; j_call: TRBJ2-7; v_call: TRBV14; cdr3_nt: TGTGCCAGCAGCCAGAACTACTACGAGCAGTACTTC; cdr3_aa: CASSQNYYEQYF
d_call: TRBD1; clone_size: many; j_call: TRBJ2-7; v_call: TRBV20-1; cdr3_nt: TGCAGTGCTAGAGATCGTACAGGGGGCGAAGGAGGTGAGCAGTACTTC; cdr3_aa: CSARDRTGGEGGEQYF
d_call: TRBD2; clone_size: NA; j_call: TRBJ2-3; v_call: TRBV25-1; cdr3_nt: TGTGCCAGCAGTGACCAACTTAGCGGGAGAGGAACAGATACGCAGTGTTTT; cdr3_aa: CASSDQLSGRGTDTQCF
d_call: NA; clone_size: few; j_call: TRBJ1-1; v_call: TRBV6-5; cdr3_nt: TGTGCCAGCAGTTACCGAGACATTAACACTGAAGCTTTCTTT; cdr3_aa: CASSYRDINTEAFF
d_call: NA; clone_size: NA; j_call: TRBJ2-3; v_call: TRBV27; cdr3_nt: TGTGCCAGAAGCACCTTGCTAGGGGGGAGCACAGATACGCAGTATTTT; cdr3_aa: CARSTLLGGSTDTQYF
d_call: TRBD2; clone_size: NA; j_call: TRBJ2-1; v_call: TRBV30; cdr3_nt: TGTGCCTGGAGTTCACCTTCTCTTCTAGCGGGGGAGCAGTTCTTC; cdr3_aa: CAWSSPSLLAGEQFF
d_call: NA; clone_size: many; j_call: TRBJ2-5; v_call: TRBV4-1; cdr3_nt: TGCGCCAGCAGCCAATTTTTAATGGGGCCCAAAGAGACCCAGTACTTC; cdr3_aa: CASSQFLMGPKETQYF
d_call: NA; clone_size: many; j_call: TRBJ2-5; v_call: TRBV5-1; cdr3_nt: TGCGCCAGCAGCGAGCAAGGGGGAGAGACCCAGTACTTC; cdr3_aa: CASSEQGGETQYF
d_call: TRBD2; clone_size: many; j_call: TRBJ2-7; v_call: TRBV27; cdr3_nt: TGTGCCAGCAGTTTGACTAGCGGGAGGTCCTACGAGCAGTACTTC; cdr3_aa: CASSLTSGRSYEQYF
d_call: NA; clone_size: medium-sized; j_call: TRBJ1-1; v_call: TRBV25-1; cdr3_nt: TGTGCCAGCAGTCCCCCTCTCCGGGGCCTCACTGAAGCTTTCTTT; cdr3_aa: CASSPPLRGLTEAFF
d_call: NA; clone_size: many; j_call: TRBJ2-5; v_call: TRBV20-1; cdr3_nt: TGCAGTGCTAGTCTCCCCAGGGGAGAGACCCAGTACTTC; cdr3_aa: CSASLPRGETQYF
d_call: NA; clone_size: NA; j_call: TRBJ1-5; v_call: TRBV6-1; cdr3_nt: TGTGCCAGCAGGGAGGGGGGTCAGCCCCAGCATTTT; cdr3_aa: CASREGGQPQHF
d_call: TRBD1; clone_size: NA; j_call: TRBJ2-2; v_call: TRBV11-2; cdr3_nt: TGTGCCAGCAGCTTCGGACAGGGTACCACCGGGGAGCTGTTTTTT; cdr3_aa: CASSFGQGTTGELFF
d_call: TRBD1; clone_size: few; j_call: TRBJ1-1; v_call: TRBV6-2/TRBV6-3; cdr3_nt: TGTGCCAGCAGTCGCGGACAGGGGTCTGAAGCTTTCTTT; cdr3_aa: CASSRGQGSEAFF
d_call: TRBD2; clone_size: NA; j_call: TRBJ2-3; v_call: TRBV7-9; cdr3_nt: TGTGCCAGCAGCTTATACGTAGCGGGAGGTGTTACTAGCACAGATACGCAGTATTTT; cdr3_aa: CASSLYVAGGVTSTDTQYF
d_call: NA; clone_size: many; j_call: TRBJ1-4; v_call: TRBV12-3/TRBV12-4; cdr3_nt: TGTGCCAGCGGGGCGGAGGGGTGGTATGAAAAACTGTTTTTT; cdr3_aa: CASGAEGWYEKLFF
d_call: TRBD1; clone_size: many; j_call: TRBJ2-7; v_call: TRBV11-1; cdr3_nt: TGTGCCAGCAGCTTAGCCCCGGGACAGAACCCCTACGAGCAGTACTTC; cdr3_aa: CASSLAPGQNPYEQYF
d_call: NA; clone_size: many; j_call: TRBJ1-2; v_call: TRBV2; cdr3_nt: TGTGCCAGCAGTGAATGGGCACAGCCCGGCTACACCTTC; cdr3_aa: CASSEWAQPGYTF
d_call: TRBD2; clone_size: many; j_call: TRBJ2-2; v_call: TRBV7-9; cdr3_nt: TGTGCCAGCCGCGGGGGGACGAACACCGGGGAGCTGTTTTTT; cdr3_aa: CASRGGTNTGELFF
d_call: NA; clone_size: many; j_call: TRBJ1-1; v_call: TRBV20-1; cdr3_nt: TGCAGTTCCGACGGGGGGACTGAAGCTTTCTTT; cdr3_aa: CSSDGGTEAFF
d_call: NA; clone_size: medium-sized; j_call: TRBJ1-1; v_call: TRBV27; cdr3_nt: TGTGCCAGCAGTTTAGGCTCCGGAGGGAACACTGAAGCTTTCTTT; cdr3_aa: CASSLGSGGNTEAFF
d_call: NA; clone_size: many; j_call: TRBJ2-6; v_call: TRBV20-1; cdr3_nt: TGCAGTGCCCCGAGGCAGGGGAACTCTGGGGCCAACGTCCTGACTTTC; cdr3_aa: CSAPRQGNSGANVLTF